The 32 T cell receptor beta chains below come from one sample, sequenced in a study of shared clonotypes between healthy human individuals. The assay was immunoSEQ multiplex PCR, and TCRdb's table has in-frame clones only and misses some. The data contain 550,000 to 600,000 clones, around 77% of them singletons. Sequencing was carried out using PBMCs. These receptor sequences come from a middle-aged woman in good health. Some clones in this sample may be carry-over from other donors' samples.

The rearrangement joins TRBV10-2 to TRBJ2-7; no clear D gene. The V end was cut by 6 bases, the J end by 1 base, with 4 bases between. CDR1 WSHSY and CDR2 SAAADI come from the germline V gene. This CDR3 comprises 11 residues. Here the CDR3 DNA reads TGCGCCAGCAGGTCTTCCTACGAGCAGTACTTC. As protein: CASRSSYEQYF.

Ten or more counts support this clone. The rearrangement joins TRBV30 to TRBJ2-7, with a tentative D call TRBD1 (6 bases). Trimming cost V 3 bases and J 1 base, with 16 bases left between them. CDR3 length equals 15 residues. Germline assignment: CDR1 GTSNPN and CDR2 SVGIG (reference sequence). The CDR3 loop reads CAWRATGQVSYEQYF. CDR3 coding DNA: TGTGCCTGGAGGGCAACAGGGCAGGTGTCCTACGAGCAGTACTTC. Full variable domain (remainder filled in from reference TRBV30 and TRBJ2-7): SQTIHQWPATLVQPVGSPLSLECTVEGTSNPNLYWYRQAAGRGLQLLFYSVGIGQISSEVPQNLSASRPQDRQFILSSKKLLLSDSGFYLCAWRATGQVSYEQYFGPGTRLTVT.

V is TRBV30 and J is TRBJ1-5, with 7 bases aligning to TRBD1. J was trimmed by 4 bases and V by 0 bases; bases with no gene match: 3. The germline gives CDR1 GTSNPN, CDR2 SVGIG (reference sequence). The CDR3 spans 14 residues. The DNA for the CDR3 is TGTGCCTGGAGTGTTGGGACAGATAATCAGCCCCAGCATTTT. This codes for CAWSVGTDNQPQHF.

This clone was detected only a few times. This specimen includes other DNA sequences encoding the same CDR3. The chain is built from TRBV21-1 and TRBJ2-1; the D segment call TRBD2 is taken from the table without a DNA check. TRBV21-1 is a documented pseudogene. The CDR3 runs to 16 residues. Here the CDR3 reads CASSKAASGLFLEQFF. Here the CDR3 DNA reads TGTGCCAGCAGCAAAGCGGCTAGCGGGTTGTTCCTAGAGCAGTTCTTC.

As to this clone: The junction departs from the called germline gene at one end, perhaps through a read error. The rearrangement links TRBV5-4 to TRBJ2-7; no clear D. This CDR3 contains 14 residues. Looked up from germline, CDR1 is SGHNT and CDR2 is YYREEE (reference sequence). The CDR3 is CASSPDHPSTVLDF. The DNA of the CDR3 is TGTGCCAGCAGTCCGGACCACCCTTCTACGGTCTTGGACTTC.

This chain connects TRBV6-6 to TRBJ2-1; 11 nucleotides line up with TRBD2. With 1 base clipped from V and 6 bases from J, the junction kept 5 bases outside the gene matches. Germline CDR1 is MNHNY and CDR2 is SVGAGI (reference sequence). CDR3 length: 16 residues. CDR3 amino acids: CASSYFLAGGLNEQFF. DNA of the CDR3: TGTGCCAGCAGTTACTTTTTAGCGGGAGGGCTCAATGAGCAGTTCTTC.

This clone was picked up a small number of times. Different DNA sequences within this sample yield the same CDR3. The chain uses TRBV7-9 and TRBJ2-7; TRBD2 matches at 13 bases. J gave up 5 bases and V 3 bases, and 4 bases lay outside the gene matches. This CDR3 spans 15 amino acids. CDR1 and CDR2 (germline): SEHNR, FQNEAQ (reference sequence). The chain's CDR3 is CASSFRTSGRDEQYF. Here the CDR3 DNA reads TGTGCCAGCAGCTTCCGAACTAGCGGGAGGGACGAGCAGTACTTC. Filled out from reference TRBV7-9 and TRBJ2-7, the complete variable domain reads DTGVSQNPRHKITKRGQNVTFRCDPISEHNRLYWYRQTLGQGPEFLTYFQNEAQLEKSRLLSDRFSAERPKGSFSTLEIQRTEQGDSAMYLCASSFRTSGRDEQYFGPGTRLTVT.

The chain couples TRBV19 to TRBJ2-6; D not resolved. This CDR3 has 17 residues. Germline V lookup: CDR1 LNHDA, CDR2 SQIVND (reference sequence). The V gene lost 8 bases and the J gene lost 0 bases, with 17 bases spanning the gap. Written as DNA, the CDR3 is TGTGCCAGTGGGAACTCCCGGGCGTCCTCTGGGGCCAACGTCCTGACTTTC. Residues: CASGNSRASSGANVLTF. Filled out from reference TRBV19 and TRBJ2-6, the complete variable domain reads DGGITQSPKYLFRKEGQNVTLSCEQNLNHDAMYWYRQDPGQGLRLIYYSQIVNDFQKGDIAEGYSVSREKKESFPLTVTSAQKNPTAFYLCASGNSRASSGANVLTFGAGSRLTVL.

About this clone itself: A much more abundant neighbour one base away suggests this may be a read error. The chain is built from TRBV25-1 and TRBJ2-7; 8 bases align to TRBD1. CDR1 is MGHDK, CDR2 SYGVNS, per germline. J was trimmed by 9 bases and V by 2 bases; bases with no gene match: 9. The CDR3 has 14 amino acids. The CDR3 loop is CASSERWTGSVQYF. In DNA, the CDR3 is TGTGCCAGCAGTGAAAGATGGACAGGGAGCGTGCAGTACTTC.

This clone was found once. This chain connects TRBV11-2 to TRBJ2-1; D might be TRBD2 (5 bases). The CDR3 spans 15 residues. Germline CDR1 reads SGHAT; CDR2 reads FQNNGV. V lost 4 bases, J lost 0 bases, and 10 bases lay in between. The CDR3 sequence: CASSSGVSSYNEQFF. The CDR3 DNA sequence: TGTGCCAGCAGCTCCGGGGTTAGCTCCTACAATGAGCAGTTCTTC.

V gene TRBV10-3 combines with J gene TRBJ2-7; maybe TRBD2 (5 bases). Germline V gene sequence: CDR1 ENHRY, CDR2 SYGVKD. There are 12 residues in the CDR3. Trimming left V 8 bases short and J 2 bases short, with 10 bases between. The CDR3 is CAIGSGTYEQYF. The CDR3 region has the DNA TGTGCCATCGGGAGCGGAACCTACGAGCAGTACTTC.

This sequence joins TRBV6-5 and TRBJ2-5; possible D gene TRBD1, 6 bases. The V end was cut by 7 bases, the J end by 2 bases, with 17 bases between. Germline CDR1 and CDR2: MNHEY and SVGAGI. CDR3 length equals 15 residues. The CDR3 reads CASKPGTRWQETQYF. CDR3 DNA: TGTGCCAGCAAACCTGGGACAAGATGGCAAGAGACCCAGTACTTC.

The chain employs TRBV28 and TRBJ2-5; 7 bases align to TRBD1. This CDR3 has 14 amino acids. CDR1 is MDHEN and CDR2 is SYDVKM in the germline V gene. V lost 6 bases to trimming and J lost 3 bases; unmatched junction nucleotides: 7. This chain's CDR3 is CASSTPGQKETQYF. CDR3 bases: TGTGCCAGCAGCACTCCGGGACAGAAAGAGACCCAGTACTTC.

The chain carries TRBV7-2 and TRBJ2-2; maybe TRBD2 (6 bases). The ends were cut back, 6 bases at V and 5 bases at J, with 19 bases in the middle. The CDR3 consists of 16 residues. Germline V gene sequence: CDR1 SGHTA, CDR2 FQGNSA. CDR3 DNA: TGTGCCAGCAGTTACCCTGGGCGCGGGATGACCGGGGAGCTGTTTTTT. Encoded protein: CASSYPGRGMTGELFF.

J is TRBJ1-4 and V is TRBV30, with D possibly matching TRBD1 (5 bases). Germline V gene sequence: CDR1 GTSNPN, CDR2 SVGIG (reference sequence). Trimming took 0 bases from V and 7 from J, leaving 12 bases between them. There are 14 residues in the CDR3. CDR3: CAWSVKAGGEKLFF. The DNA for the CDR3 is TGTGCCTGGAGTGTAAAGGCTGGGGGTGAAAAACTGTTTTTT. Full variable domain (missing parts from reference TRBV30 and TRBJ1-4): SQTIHQWPATLVQPVGSPLSLECTVEGTSNPNLYWYRQAAGRGLQLLFYSVGIGQISSEVPQNLSASRPQDRQFILSSKKLLLSDSGFYLCAWSVKAGGEKLFFGSGTQLSVL.

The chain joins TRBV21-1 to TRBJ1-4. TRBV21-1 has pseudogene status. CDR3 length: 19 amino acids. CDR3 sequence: CASSKSEDKRRAANEKLFF. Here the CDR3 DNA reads TGTGCCAGCAGCAAATCGGAAGACAAGAGACGGGCAGCTAATGAAAAACTGTTTTTT.

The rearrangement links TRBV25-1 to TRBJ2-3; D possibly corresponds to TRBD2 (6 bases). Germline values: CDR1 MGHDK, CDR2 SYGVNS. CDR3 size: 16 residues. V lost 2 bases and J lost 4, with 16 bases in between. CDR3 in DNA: TGTGCCAGCAGTGAAGCGGAGGCCCCGGGGGCAGATACGCAGTATTTT. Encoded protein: CASSEAEAPGADTQYF.

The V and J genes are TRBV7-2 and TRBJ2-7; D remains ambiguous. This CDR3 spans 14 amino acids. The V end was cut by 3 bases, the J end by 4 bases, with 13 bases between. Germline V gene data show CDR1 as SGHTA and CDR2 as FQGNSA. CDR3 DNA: TGTGCCAGCAGCTTGTCCGGCGGACGGTACGAGCAGTACTTC. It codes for CASSLSGGRYEQYF. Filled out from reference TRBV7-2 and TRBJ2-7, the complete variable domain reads GAGVSQSPSNKVTEKGKDVELRCDPISGHTALYWYRQSLGQGLEFLIYFQGNSAPDKSGLPSDRFSAERTGGSVSTLTIQRTQQEDSAVYLCASSLSGGRYEQYFGPGTRLTVT.

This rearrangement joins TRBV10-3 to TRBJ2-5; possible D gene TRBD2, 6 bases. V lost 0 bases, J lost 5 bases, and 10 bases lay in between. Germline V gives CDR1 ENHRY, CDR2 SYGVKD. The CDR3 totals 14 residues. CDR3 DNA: TGTGCCATCAGTGAGTCAGGAGGGATTGAGACCCAGTACTTC. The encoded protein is CAISESGGIETQYF.

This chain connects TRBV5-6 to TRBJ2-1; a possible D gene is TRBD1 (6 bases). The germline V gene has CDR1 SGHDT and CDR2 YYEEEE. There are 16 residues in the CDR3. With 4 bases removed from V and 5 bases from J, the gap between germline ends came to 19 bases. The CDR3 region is CASSEWDTRNDNEQFF. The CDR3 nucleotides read TGTGCCAGCAGCGAATGGGACACAAGAAATGACAATGAGCAGTTCTTC.

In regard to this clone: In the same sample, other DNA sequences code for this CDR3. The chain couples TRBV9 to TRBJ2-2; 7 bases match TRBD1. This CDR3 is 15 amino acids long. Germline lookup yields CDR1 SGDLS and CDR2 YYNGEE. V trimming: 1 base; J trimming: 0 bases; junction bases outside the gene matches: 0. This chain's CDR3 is CASSVQGANTGELFF. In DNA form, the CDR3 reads TGTGCCAGCAGCGTACAGGGGGCGAACACCGGGGAGCTGTTTTTT.

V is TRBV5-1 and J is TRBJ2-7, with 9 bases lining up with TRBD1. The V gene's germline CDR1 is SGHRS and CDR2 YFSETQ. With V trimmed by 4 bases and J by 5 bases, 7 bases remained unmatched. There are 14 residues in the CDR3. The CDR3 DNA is TGCGCCAGCAGCCCCGGGACAGGGAGGCACGAGCAGTACTTC. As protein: CASSPGTGRHEQYF.

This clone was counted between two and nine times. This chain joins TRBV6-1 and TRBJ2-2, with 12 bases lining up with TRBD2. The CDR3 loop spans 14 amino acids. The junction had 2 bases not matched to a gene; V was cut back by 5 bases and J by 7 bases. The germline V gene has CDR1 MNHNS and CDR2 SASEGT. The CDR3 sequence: CASSSLAGGGELFF. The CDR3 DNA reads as TGTGCCAGCAGTTCACTAGCGGGAGGCGGGGAGCTGTTTTTT.

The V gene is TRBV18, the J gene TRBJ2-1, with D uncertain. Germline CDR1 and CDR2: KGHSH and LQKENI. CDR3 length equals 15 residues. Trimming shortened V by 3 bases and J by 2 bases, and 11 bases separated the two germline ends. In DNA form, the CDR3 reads TGTGCCAGCTCACCCCAGAGTGGGGCCTACAATGAGCAGTTCTTC. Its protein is CASSPQSGAYNEQFF. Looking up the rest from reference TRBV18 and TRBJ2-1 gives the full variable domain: NAGVMQNPRHLVRRRGQEARLRCSPMKGHSHVYWYRQLPEEGLKFMVYLQKENIIDESGMPKERFSAEFPKEGPSILRIQQVVRGDSAAYFCASSPQSGAYNEQFFGPGTRLTVL.

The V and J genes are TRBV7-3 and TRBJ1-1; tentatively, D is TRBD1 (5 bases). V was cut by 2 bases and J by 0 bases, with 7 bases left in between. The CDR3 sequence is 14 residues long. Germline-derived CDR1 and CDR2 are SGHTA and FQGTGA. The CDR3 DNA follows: TGTGCCAGCAGCTTAGGGACGATGAACACTGAAGCTTTCTTT. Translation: CASSLGTMNTEAFF.

The DNA of the CDR3 is TGTGCCAGCAGTTCCCCACAGGGGCCCCGCTACGAGCAGTACTTC. Its translation: CASSSPQGPRYEQYF. The chain combines TRBV28 with TRBJ2-7, with 7 bases identical to TRBD1. Germline CDR1 reads MDHEN; CDR2 reads SYDVKM. Germline trimming cut 4 bases from V and 3 bases from J; bases unmatched to any gene: 9. The length of the CDR3 is 15 residues.

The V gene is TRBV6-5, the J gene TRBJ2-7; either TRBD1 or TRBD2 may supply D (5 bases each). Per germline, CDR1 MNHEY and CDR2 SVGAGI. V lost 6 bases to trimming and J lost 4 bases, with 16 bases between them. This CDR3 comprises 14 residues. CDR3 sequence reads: CASRPGPEEYEQYF. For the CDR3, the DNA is TGTGCCAGCAGACCGGGACCAGAAGAGTACGAGCAGTACTTC.

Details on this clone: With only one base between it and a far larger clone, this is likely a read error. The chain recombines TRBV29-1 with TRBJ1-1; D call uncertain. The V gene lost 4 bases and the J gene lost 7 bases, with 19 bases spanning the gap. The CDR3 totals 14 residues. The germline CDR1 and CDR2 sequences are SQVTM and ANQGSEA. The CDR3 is CSVVLTRGWIEAFF. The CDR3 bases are TGCAGCGTTGTCCTAACCCGGGGTTGGATTGAAGCTTTCTTT.

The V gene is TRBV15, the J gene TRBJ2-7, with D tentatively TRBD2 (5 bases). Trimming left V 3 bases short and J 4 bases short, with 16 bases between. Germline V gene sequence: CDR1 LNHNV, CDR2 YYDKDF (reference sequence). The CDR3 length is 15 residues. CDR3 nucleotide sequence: TGTGCCACCAGCAGGGACTCTAGCCGGGGTTACGAGCAGTACTTC. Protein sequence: CATSRDSSRGYEQYF. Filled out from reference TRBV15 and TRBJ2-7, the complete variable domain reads DAMVIQNPRYQVTQFGKPVTLSCSQTLNHNVMYWYQQKSSQAPKLLFHYYDKDFNNEADTPDNFQSRRPNTSFCFLDIRSPGLGDTAMYLCATSRDSSRGYEQYFGPGTRLTVT.

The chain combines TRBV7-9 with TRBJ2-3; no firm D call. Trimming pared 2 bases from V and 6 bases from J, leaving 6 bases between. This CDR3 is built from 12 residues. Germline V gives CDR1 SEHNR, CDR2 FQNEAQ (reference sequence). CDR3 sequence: CASSLSRDTQYF. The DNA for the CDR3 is TGTGCCAGCAGCTTAAGTAGGGATACGCAGTATTTT.

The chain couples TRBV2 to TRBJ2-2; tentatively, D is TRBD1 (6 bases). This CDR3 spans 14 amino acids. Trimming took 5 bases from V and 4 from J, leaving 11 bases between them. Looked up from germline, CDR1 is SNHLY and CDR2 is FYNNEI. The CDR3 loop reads CASSSQGPTGELFF. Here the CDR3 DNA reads TGTGCCAGCAGTTCACAGGGCCCCACCGGGGAGCTGTTTTTT.

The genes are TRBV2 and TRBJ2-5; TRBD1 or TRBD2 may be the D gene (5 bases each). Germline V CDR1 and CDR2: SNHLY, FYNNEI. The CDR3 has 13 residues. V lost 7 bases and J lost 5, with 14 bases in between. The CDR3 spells CASTRDPIETQYF. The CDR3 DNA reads TGTGCCAGCACCCGGGACCCTATTGAGACCCAGTACTTC.